This passage covers 6 T cell receptor beta chains from one sample sequenced in a study of graft-versus-host responses after intestinal transplantation. Their cognate antigens are unknown. The repertoire was sequenced with immunoSEQ multiplex PCR; TCRdb's copy has only in-frame clones and lacks some. Among about 73,000 clones, 90% were seen once, and the ten largest hold roughly 4%. The input for sequencing was unstimulated CD8+ T cells sorted from spleen or lymph node cells, taken before transplant. These receptors were collected from a human donor who was the organ donor for an intestinal transplant.

The CDR3 coding sequence is TGTGCCAGCAGCTTATTAAGAGGGGACTTAAGCGGTAATTCACCCCTCCACTTT. Translation: CASSLLRGDLSGNSPLHF. The chain carries TRBV7-8 and TRBJ1-6, with a possible D match to TRBD1 (5 bases). Trimming removed 2 bases from V and 6 bases from J, with 20 bases in between. This CDR3 is built from 18 residues. CDR1 and CDR2 from the germline V gene are SGHVS and FQNEAQ.

This chain uses TRBV5-1 with TRBJ2-1, with TRBD1 matching over 9 bases. Germline V lookup: CDR1 SGHRS, CDR2 YFSETQ. CDR3 length equals 15 residues. With 4 bases clipped from V and 7 bases from J, the junction kept 9 bases outside the gene matches. For the CDR3, the DNA is TGCGCCAGCAGCCCTGGGACAGGGAGCAGGAATGAGCAGTTCTTC. Its translation is CASSPGTGSRNEQFF.

CDR3 in amino acids: CAISPYEGEAFF. The DNA for the CDR3 is TGTGCCATCAGCCCGTACGAGGGAGAAGCTTTCTTT. The chain is built from TRBV10-3 and TRBJ1-1; D ambiguous. Germline-derived CDR1 and CDR2 are ENHRY and SYGVKD. Trimming removed 6 bases from V and 8 bases from J, with 13 bases in between. The CDR3 consists of 12 residues.

J is TRBJ1-2 and V is TRBV27; possible D gene TRBD1, 5 bases. V lost 5 bases and J lost 3, with 10 bases in between. CDR1 MNHEY and CDR2 SMNVEV come from the germline V gene (reference sequence). The CDR3 sequence is 13 residues long. The CDR3 region has the DNA TGTGCCAGCAGTCCCGGACACTACTATGGCTACACCTTC. Its translation is CASSPGHYYGYTF.

CDR3 in amino acids: CASSDQRTGAHGYTF. CDR3 bases: TGCGCCAGCAGTGATCAAAGGACAGGGGCTCATGGCTACACCTTC. The J gene is TRBJ1-2, the V gene TRBV10-2, with 9 bases that match TRBD1. The CDR3 is 15 residues long. Germline V CDR1 and CDR2: WSHSY, SAAADI. With 3 bases clipped from V and 6 bases from J, the junction kept 8 bases outside the gene matches.

The gene calls are TRBV28 and TRBJ2-7, with D possibly matching TRBD1 (6 bases). This CDR3 comprises 14 residues. Germline V gene lookup returns CDR1 MDHEN and CDR2 SYDVKM. V gave up 3 bases and J gave up 0 bases, with 9 bases separating them. The CDR3 sequence is CASSLTGGSYEQYV. CDR3 DNA: TGTGCCAGCAGTTTGACAGGTGGCTCCTACGAGCAGTACGTC.